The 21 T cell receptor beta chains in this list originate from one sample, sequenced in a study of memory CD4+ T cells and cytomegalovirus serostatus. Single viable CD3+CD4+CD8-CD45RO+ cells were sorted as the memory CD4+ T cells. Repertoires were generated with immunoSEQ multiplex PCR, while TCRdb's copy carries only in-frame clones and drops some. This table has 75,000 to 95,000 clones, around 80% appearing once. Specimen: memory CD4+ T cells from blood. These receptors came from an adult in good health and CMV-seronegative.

CDR3 region: CASSSPSGSSGNTIYF. The CDR3 coding sequence is TGTGCCAGTAGTTCGCCTTCCGGGTCCTCTGGAAACACCATATATTTT. This chain joins TRBV19 and TRBJ1-3; no clear D gene. This CDR3 contains 16 residues. Germline V gene lookup returns CDR1 LNHDA and CDR2 SQIVND (reference sequence). Deletions cut 5 bases from V and 0 bases from J, with 14 bases between.

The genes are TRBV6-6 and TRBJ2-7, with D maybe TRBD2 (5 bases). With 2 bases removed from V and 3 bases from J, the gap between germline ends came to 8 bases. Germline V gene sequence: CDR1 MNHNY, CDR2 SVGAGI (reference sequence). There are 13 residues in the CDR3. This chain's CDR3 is CASSYEEDYEQYF. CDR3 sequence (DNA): TGTGCCAGCAGTTACGAGGAGGACTACGAGCAGTACTTC.

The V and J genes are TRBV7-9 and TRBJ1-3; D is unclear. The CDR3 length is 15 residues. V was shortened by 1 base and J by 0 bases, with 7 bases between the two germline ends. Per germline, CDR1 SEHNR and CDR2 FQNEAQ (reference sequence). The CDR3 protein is CASSLGPYSGNTIYF. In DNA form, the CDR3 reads TGTGCCAGCAGCTTAGGACCGTACTCTGGAAACACCATATATTTT.

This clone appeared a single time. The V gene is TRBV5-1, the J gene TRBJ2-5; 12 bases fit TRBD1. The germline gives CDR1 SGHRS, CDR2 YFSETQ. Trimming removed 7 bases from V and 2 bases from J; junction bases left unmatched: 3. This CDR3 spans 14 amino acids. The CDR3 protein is CASGTGGWQETQYF. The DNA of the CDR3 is TGCGCCAGCGGGACAGGGGGCTGGCAAGAGACCCAGTACTTC. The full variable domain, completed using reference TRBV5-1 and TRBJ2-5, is KAGVTQTPRYLIKTRGQQVTLSCSPISGHRSVSWYQQTPGQGLQFLFEYFSETQRNKGNFPGRFSGRQFSNSRSEMNVSTLELGDSALYLCASGTGGWQETQYFGPGTRLLVL.

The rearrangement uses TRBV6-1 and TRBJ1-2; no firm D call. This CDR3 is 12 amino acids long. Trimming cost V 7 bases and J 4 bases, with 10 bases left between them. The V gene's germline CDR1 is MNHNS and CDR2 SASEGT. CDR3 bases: TGTGCCAGCAACGACGGTATCTATGGCTACACCTTC. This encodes CASNDGIYGYTF.

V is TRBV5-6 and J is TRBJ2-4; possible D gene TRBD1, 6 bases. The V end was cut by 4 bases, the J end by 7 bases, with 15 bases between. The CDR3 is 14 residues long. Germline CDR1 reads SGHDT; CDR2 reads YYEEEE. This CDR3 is CASSQIFRGNIQYF. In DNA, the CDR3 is TGTGCCAGCAGCCAGATATTCAGGGGCAACATTCAGTACTTC.

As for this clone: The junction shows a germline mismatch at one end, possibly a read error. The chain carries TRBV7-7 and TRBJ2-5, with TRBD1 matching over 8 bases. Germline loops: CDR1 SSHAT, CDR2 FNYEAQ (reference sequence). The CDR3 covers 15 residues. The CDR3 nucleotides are TGTGCTAGCAGCCAGTCCGGGACAGGCGGAGAGACCCAGTACTTC. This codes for CASSQSGTGGETQYF.

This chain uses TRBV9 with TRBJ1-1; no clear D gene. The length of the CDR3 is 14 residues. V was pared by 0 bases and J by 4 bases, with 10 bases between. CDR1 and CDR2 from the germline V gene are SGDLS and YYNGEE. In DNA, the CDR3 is TGTGCCAGCAGCGTAGTCGCGGGATCCACTGAAGCTTTCTTT. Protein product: CASSVVAGSTEAFF. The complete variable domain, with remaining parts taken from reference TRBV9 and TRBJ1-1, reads DSGVTQTPKHLITATGQRVTLRCSPRSGDLSVYWYQQSLDQGLQFLIQYYNGEERAKGNILERFSAQQFPDLHSELNLSSLELGDSALYFCASSVVAGSTEAFFGQGTRLTVV.

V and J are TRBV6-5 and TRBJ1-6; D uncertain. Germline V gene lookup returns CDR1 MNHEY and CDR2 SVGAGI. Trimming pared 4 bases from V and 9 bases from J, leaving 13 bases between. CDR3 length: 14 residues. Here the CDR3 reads CASSLRESLSPLHF. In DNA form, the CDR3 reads TGTGCCAGCAGTTTGAGGGAGAGCCTTTCACCCCTCCACTTT.

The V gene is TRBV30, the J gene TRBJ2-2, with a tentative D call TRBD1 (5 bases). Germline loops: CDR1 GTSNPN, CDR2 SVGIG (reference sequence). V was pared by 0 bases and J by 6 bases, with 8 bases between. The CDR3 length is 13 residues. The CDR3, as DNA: TGTGCCTGGAGTGTACAGGCCCCCGGGGAGCTGTTTTTT. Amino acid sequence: CAWSVQAPGELFF.

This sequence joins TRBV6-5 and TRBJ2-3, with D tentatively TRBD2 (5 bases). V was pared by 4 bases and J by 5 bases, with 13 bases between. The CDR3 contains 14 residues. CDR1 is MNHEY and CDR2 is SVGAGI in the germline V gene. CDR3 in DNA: TGTGCCAGCAGTTCCCCGGGATCGCGAGATACGCAGTATTTT. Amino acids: CASSSPGSRDTQYF.

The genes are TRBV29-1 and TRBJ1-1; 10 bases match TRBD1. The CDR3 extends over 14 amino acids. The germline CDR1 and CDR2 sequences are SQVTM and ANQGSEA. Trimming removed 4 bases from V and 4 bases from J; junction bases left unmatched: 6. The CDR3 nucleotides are TGCAGCGTTGTGGGACAGGGGAGGACCACTGAAGCTTTCTTT. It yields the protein CSVVGQGRTTEAFF.

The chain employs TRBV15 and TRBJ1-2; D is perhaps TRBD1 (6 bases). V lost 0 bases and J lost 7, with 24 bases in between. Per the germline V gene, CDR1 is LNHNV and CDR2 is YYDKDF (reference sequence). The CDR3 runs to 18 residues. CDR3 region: CATSRDLGTRRKEGGYTF. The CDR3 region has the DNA TGTGCCACCAGCAGAGACTTAGGGACACGACGTAAGGAGGGTGGCTACACCTTC.

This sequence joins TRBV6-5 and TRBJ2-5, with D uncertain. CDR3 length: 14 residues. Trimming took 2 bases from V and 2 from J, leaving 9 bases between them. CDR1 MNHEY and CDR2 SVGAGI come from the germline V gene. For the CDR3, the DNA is TGTGCCAGCAGTTACGGGCCCTCACAAGAGACCCAGTACTTC. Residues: CASSYGPSQETQYF.

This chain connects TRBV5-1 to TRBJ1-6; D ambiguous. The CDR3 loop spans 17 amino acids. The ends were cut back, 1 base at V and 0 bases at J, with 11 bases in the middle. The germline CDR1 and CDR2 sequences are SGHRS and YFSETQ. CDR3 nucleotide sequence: TGCGCCAGCAGCTTGAGGGTAGTCGGCTCCTATAATTCACCCCTCCACTTT. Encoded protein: CASSLRVVGSYNSPLHF.

The CDR3 region is CASSDYRGGNYGYTF. In nucleotides, the CDR3 is TGCGCCAGCAGTGATTACAGGGGAGGGAACTATGGCTACACCTTC. V and J are TRBV10-2 and TRBJ1-2; 7 bases are shared with TRBD1. The CDR3 is 15 amino acids. Per the germline V gene, CDR1 is WSHSY and CDR2 is SAAADI. J gave up 2 bases and V 3 bases, and 6 bases lay outside the gene matches.

The CDR3, as DNA: TGCGCCAGCAGCTTCGGGACTAGAGCAGATACGCAGTATTTT. Encoded protein: CASSFGTRADTQYF. V usage is TRBV5-1 and J usage is TRBJ2-3, with 8 bases lining up with TRBD2. The CDR3 extends over 14 amino acids. V lost 2 bases, J lost 4 bases, and 3 bases stayed unmatched. Germline CDR1 reads SGHRS; CDR2 reads YFSETQ.

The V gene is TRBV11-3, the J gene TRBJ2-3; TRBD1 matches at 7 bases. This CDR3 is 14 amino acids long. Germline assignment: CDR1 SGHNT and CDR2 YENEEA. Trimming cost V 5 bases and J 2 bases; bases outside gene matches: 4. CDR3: CASSAGGNTDTQYF. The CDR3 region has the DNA TGTGCCAGCAGCGCAGGGGGAAACACAGATACGCAGTATTTT.

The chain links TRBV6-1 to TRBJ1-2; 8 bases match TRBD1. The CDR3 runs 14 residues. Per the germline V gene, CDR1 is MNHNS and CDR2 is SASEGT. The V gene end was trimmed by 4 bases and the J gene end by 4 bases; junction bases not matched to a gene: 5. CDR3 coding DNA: TGTGCCAGCAGTGCCTCGGGACAGGCCTATGGCTACACCTTC. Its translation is CASSASGQAYGYTF.

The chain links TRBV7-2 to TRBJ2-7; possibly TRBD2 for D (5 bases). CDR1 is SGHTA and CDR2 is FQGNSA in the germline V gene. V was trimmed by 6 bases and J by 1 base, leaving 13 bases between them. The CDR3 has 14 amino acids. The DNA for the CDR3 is TGTGCCAGCAGGGGATCCGGGAATTCCTACGAGCAGTACTTC. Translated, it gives CASRGSGNSYEQYF.

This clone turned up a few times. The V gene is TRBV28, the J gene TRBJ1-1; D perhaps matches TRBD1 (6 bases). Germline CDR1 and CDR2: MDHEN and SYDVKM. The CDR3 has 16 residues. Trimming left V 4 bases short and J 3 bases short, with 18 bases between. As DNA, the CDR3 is TGTGCCAGCAGTTCCAAGTTCCAGGGGTGGGACACTGAAGCTTTCTTT. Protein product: CASSSKFQGWDTEAFF. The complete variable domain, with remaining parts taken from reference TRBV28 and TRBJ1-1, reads DVKVTQSSRYLVKRTGEKVFLECVQDMDHENMFWYRQDPGLGLRLIYFSYDVKMKEKGDIPEGYSVSREKKERFSLILESASTNQTSMYLCASSSKFQGWDTEAFFGQGTRLTVV.